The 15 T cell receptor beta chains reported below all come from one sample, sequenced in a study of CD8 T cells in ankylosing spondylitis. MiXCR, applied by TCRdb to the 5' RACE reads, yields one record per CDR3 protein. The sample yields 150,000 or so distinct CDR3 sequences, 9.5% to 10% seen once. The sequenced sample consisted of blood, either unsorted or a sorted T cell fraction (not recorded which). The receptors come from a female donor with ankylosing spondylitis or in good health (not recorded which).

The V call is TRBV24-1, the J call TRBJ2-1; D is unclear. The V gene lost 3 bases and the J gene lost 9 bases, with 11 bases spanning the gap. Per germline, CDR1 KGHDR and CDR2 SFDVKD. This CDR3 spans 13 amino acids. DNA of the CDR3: TGTGCCACCAGTGATGCCCCCCCCAGTGAGCAGTTCTTC. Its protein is CATSDAPPSEQFF.

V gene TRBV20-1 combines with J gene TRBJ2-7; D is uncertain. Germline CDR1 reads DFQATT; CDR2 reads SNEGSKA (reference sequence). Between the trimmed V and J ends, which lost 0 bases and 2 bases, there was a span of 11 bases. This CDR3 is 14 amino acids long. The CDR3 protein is CSARDVRETYEQYF. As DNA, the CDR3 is TGCAGTGCTAGAGACGTTAGGGAAACCTACGAGCAGTACTTC.

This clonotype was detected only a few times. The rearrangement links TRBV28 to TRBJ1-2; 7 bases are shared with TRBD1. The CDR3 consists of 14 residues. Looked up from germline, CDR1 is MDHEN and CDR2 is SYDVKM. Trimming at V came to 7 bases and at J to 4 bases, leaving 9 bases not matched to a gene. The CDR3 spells CASTHPAGGYGYTF. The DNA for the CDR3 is TGTGCCAGCACCCACCCGGCAGGGGGCTATGGCTACACCTTC.

CDR3 DNA sequence: TGTGCCACCAGTGATTTGGGCAATGAGCAGTTCTTC. Translating gives CATSDLGNEQFF. The rearrangement uses TRBV24-1 and TRBJ2-1; D ambiguous. Trimming removed 0 bases at V and 6 bases at J, with 2 bases between. From germline, CDR1 is KGHDR and CDR2 SFDVKD. The CDR3 is 12 residues long.

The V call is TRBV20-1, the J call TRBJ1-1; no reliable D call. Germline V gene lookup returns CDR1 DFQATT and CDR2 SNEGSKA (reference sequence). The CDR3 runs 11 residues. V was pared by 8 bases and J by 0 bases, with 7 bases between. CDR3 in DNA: TGCAGTACCTTACTGAACACTGAAGCTTTCTTT. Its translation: CSTLLNTEAFF.

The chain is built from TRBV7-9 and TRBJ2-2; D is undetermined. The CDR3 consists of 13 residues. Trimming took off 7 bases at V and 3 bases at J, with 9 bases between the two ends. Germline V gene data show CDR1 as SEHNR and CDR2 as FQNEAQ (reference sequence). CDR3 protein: CASKTGYTGELFF. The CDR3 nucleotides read TGTGCCAGCAAAACCGGGTACACCGGGGAGCTGTTTTTT.

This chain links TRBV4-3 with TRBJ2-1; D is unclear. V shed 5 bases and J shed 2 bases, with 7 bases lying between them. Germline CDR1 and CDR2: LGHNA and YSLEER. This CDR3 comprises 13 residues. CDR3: CASSRAPYNEQFF. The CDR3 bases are TGCGCCAGCAGCAGGGCCCCCTACAATGAGCAGTTCTTC.

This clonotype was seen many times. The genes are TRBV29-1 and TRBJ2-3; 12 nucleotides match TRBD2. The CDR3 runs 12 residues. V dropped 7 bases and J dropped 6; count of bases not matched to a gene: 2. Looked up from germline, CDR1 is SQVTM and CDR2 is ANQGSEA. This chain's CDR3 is CSGLAGEDTQYF. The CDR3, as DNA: TGCAGCGGACTAGCGGGAGAGGATACGCAGTATTTT.

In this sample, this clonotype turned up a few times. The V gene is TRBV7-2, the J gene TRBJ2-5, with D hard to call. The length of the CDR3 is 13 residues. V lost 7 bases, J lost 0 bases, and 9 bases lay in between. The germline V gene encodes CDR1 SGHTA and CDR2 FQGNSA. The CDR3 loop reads CASKTNNQETQYF. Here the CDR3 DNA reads TGTGCCAGCAAGACCAACAACCAAGAGACCCAGTACTTC.

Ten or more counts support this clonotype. CDR3 protein: CASSPKRGWGEAFF. CDR3 DNA: TGCGCCAGCAGCCCTAAGCGGGGGTGGGGTGAAGCTTTCTTT. The V and J genes are TRBV4-3 and TRBJ1-1; tentative D call: TRBD1 (5 bases). The CDR3 runs to 14 residues. Germline V lookup: CDR1 LGHNA, CDR2 YSLEER. Trimming shortened V by 4 bases and J by 7 bases, and 16 bases separated the two germline ends.

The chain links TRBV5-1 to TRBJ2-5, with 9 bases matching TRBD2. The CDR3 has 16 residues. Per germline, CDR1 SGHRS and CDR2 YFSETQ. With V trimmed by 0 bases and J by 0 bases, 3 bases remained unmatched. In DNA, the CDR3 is TGCGCCAGCAGCTTGGTAGCGGGAGATTACCAAGAGACCCAGTACTTC. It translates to CASSLVAGDYQETQYF. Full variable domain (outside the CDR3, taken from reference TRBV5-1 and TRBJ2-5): KAGVTQTPRYLIKTRGQQVTLSCSPISGHRSVSWYQQTPGQGLQFLFEYFSETQRNKGNFPGRFSGRQFSNSRSEMNVSTLELGDSALYLCASSLVAGDYQETQYFGPGTRLLVL.

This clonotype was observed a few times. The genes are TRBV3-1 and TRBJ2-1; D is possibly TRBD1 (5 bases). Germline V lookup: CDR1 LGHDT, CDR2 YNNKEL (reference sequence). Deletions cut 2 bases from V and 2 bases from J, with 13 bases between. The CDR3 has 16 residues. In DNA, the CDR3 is TGTGCCAGCAGCCAAAACCCCAGGGAACCCTACAATGAGCAGTTCTTC. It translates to CASSQNPREPYNEQFF.

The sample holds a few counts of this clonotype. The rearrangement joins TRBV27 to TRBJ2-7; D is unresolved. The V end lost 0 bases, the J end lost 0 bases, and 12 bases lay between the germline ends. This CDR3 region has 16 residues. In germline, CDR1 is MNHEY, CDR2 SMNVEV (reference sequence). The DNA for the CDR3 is TGTGCCAGCAGTTTATCCGCAGGACGGATCTCCTACGAGCAGTACTTC. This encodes CASSLSAGRISYEQYF.

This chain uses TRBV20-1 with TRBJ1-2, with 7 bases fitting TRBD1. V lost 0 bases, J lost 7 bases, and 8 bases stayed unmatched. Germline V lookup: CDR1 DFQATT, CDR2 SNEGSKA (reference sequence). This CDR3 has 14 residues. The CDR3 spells CSARDVAGGSGYTF. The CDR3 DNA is TGCAGTGCTAGAGATGTCGCAGGGGGTAGTGGCTACACCTTC.

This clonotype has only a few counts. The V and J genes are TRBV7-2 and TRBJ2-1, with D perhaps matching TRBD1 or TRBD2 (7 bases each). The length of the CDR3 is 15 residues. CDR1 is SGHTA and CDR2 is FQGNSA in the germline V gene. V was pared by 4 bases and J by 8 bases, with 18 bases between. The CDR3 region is CASSSRGSGTDEQFF. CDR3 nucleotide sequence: TGTGCCAGCAGCTCACGGGGGAGCGGGACAGATGAGCAGTTCTTC.